This TCR beta chain was obtained from a study of blood T cell repertoires in COVID-19. Overall study: The analysed material was cDNA or gDNA that came from T cells, B-cell-depleted T cells, or PBMCs.

Trimming removed 1 base from V and 4 bases from J; junction bases left unmatched: 3. The CDR3 loop spans 14 amino acids. Germline CDR1 MNHEY, CDR2 SVGEGT. Ages ranged from roughly 18 to 100 years, with residence in 24 US areas. Two negative PCRs, clearance, or symptom resolution characterized the recovered Cohort 3 donors. In the authors' methods: Cell counts per sample came from amplifying reference gene primers. Profiled with immunoSEQ multiplex PCR; TCRdb holds only in-frame clones, not every one. V, J and clone size derive from that table, while D and trimming were established from the DNA sequence. This table has about 200,000 clones, 80% to 85% appearing once.

Input material: PBMCs or T cells enriched from blood (not recorded which). This receptor was identified in a man aged 35 to 55 who had recovered from COVID-19. The rearrangement links TRBV6-2 or TRBV6-3 to TRBJ1-2; 7 nucleotides match TRBD1. The CDR3 is CASSYLAGGYGYTF. The CDR3 DNA sequence: TGTGCCAGCAGTTACTTGGCAGGGGGCTATGGCTACACCTTC.